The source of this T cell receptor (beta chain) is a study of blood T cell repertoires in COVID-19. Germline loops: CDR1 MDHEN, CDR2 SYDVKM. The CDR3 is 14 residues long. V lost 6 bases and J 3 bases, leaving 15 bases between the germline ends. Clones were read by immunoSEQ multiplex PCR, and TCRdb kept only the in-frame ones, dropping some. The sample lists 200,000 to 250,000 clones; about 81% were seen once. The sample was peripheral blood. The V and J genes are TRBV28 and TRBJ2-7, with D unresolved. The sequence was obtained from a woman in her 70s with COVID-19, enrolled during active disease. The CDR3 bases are TGTGCCAGCAGCAATACTAACAACCTCTACGAGCAGTACTTC. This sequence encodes CASSNTNNLYEQYF.